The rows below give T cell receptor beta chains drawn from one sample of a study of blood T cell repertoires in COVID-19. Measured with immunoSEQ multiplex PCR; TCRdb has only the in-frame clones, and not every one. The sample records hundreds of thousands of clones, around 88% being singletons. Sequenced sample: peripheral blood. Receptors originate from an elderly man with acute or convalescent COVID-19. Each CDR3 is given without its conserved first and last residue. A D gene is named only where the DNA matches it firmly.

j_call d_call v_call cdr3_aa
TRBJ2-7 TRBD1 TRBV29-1 SVEGRGQGIGEQY
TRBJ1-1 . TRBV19 ASSSSPRQARGEAF
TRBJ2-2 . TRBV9 ASSPPRAGELF
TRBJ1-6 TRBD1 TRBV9 ASSVTGSYNSPLH
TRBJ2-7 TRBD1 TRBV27 ASQKDRGLREQY
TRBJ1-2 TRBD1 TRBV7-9 ASSTNRGRGDGYT
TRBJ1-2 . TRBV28 ASRTVNQNGYT
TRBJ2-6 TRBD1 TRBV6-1 ASSVRDRGTSGANVLT
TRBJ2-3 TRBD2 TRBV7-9 ASSLAGGPTDTQY
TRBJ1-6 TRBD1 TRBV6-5 ASSYGQGGGSPLH
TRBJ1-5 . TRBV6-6 ASSNRYQPQH
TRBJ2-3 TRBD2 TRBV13 ASTGTKRGVDTQY
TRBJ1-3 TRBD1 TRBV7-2 ASSHSQGAGNTIY
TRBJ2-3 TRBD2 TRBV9 ASSVVHGRSTDTQY
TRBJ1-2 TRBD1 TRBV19 ASSKTGGTAYGYT
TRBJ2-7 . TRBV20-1 SATSGYEQY
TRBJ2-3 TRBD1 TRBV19 ASRSQGAQTDTQY
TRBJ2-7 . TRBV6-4 ASSDPDSEQY
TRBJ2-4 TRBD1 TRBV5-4 ASSPGGTGGWSKNIQY
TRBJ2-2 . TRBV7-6 ASTLGANTGELF
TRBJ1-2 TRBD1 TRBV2 ASSEDVRGLNGYT
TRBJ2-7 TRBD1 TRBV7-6 ASSLGQGMGEQY
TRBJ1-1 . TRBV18 ASSPRNVDSPTEAF
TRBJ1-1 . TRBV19 ASSTQYTEAF
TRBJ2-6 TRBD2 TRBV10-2 ASSGTSGFSGANVLT
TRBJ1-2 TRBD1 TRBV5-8 ASSFATPQGFDDYGYT
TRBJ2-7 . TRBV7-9 ASSLGGSSIEQY
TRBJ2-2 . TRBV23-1 ASSPPGQLNTGELF
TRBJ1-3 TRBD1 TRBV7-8 ASSSNRGGNTIY
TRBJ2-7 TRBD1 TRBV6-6 ASTNRDRGFYEQY
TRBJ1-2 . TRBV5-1 ASSLASTNYGYT
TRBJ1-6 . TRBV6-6 ASRRPTGGSYNSPLH